Sequencing of this T cell receptor (beta chain) was carried out in a study of beta chain features in type 1 diabetes. General observations from the study: A greater similarity of naive, central memory and Treg TCRB repertoires was seen among patients than among healthy donors. Insertion counts at VDJ junctions were lower in type 1 diabetes patients, who also showed more deletions there.

Markers CD45RO/CCR7/CD25/CD127/CD95/CD27 served to sort CD4+ naive, central memory, regulatory and stem cell-like memory cells. The CDR3 has 15 amino acids. Trimming cost V 5 bases and J 5 bases, with 18 bases left between them. CDR1 is SGHVS, CDR2 FQNEAQ, per germline. Expressed TCRB transcripts were sequenced because the isolated RNA had all been reverse transcribed beforehand. TCRdb's table, derived via immunoSEQ multiplex PCR, lists solely in-frame clones and lacks some. The sample has over 150,000 clones; about an eighth are singletons. Remarks on this clone: What it binds is not known.

The chain combines TRBV7-8 with TRBJ2-5; a weak D match, TRBD1 (6 bases). The receptor comes from a woman between 18 and 29 years old in good health. Sequenced input: central memory CD4+ T cells from blood. CDR3 DNA: TGTGCCAGCAGCCCCAAACAGGGCCGAAGGGAGACCCAGTACTTC. This gives the protein CASSPKQGRRETQYF. Full variable domain (missing parts from reference TRBV7-8 and TRBJ2-5): GAGVSQSPRYKVAKRGQDVALRCDPISGHVSLFWYQQALGQGPEFLTYFQNEAQLDKSGLPSDRFFAERPEGSVSTLKIQRTQQEDSAVYLCASSPKQGRRETQYFGPGTRLLVL.